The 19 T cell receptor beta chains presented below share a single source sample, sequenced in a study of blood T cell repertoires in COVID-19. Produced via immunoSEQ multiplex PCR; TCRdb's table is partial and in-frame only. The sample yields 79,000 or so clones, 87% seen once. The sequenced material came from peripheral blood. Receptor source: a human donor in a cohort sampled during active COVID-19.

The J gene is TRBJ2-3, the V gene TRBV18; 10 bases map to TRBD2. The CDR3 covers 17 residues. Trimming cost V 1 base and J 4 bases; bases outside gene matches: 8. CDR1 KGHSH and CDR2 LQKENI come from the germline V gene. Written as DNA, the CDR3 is TGTGCCAGCTCACCACTATCCAGCGGGAGGGCGGCAGATACGCAGTATTTT. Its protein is CASSPLSSGRAADTQYF.

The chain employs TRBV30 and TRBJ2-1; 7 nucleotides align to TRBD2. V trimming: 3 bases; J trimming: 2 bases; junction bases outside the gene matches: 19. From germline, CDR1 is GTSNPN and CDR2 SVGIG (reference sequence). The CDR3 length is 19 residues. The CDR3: CAWRSPLSHGGGAYNEQFF. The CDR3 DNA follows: TGTGCCTGGAGGAGTCCACTTTCTCATGGGGGAGGGGCCTACAATGAGCAGTTCTTC. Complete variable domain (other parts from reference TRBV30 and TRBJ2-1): SQTIHQWPATLVQPVGSPLSLECTVEGTSNPNLYWYRQAAGRGLQLLFYSVGIGQISSEVPQNLSASRPQDRQFILSSKKLLLSDSGFYLCAWRSPLSHGGGAYNEQFFGPGTRLTVL.

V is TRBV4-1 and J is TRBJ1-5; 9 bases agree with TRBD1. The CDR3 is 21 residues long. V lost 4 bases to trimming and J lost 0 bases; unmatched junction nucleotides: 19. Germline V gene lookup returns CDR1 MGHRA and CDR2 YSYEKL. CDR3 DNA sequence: TGCGCCAGCAGCCTCCTTTTCGCTACAGGGGGCCCCACGACTAGCAATCAGCCCCAGCATTTT. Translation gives CASSLLFATGGPTTSNQPQHF.

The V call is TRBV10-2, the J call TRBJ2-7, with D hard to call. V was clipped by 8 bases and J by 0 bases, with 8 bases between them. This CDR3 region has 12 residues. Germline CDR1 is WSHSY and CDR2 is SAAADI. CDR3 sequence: CASGVSSYEQYF. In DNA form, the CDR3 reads TGCGCCAGCGGTGTGAGCTCCTACGAGCAGTACTTC.

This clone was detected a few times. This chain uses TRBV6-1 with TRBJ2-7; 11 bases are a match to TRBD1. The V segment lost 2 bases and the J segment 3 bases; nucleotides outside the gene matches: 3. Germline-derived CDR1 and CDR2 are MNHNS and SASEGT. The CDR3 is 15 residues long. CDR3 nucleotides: TGTGCCAGCAGTGAATCCGGGACAGGGGGCTACGAGCAGTACTTC. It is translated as CASSESGTGGYEQYF.

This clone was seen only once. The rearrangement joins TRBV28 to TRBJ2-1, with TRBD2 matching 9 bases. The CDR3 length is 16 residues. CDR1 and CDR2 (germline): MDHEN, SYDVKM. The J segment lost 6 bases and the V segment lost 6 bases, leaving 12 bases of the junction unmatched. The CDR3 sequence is CASSRTETSGLNEQFF. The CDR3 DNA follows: TGTGCCAGCAGCCGGACGGAGACTAGCGGACTCAATGAGCAGTTCTTC.

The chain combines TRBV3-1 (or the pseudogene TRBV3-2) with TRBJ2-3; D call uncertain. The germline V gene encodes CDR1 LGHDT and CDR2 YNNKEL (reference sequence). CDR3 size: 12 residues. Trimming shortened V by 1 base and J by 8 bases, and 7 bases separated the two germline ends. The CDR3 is CASSQGSATQYF. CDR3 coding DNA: TGTGCCAGCAGCCAAGGGAGTGCTACGCAGTATTTT.

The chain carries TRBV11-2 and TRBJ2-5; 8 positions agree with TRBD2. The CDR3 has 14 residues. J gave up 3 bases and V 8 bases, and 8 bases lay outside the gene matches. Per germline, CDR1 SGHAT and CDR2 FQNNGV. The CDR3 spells CASASAGVEETQYF. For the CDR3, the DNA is TGTGCCAGCGCCTCAGCGGGAGTAGAAGAGACCCAGTACTTC. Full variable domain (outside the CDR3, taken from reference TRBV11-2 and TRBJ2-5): EAGVAQSPRYKIIEKRQSVAFWCNPISGHATLYWYQQILGQGPKLLIQFQNNGVVDDSQLPKDRFSAERLKGVDSTLKIQPAKLEDSAVYLCASASAGVEETQYFGPGTRLLVL.

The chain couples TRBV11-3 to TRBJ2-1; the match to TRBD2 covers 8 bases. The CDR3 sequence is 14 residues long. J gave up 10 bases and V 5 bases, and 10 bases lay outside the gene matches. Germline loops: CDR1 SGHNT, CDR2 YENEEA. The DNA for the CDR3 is TGTGCCAGCAGCCCAACCGGCCGGGAGGGCGAGCAGTTCTTC. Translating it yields CASSPTGREGEQFF.

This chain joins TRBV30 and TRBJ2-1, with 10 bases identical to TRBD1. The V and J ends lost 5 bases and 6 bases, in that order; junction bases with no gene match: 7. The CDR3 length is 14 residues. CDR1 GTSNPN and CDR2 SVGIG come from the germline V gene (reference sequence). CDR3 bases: TGTGCCTGGGGGACCGGGACAGGGGTCAATGAGCAGTTCTTC. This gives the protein CAWGTGTGVNEQFF.

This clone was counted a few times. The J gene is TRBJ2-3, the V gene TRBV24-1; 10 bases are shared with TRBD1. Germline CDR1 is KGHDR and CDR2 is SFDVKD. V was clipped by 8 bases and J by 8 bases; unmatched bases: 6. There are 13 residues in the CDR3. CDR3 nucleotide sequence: TGTGCCACCATGGGGACAGGGGAAGGTACGCAGTATTTT. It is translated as CATMGTGEGTQYF.

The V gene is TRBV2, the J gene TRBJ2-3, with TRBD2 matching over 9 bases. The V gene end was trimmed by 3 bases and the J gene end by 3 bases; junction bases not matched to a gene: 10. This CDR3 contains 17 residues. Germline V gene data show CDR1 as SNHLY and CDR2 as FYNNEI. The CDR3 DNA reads TGTGCCAGCAGTGACTCCGGGACTAGCCCATGGACAGATACGCAGTATTTT. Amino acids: CASSDSGTSPWTDTQYF. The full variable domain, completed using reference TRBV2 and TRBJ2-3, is EPEVTQTPSHQVTQMGQEVILRCVPISNHLYFYWYRQILGQKVEFLVSFYNNEISEKSEIFDDQFSVERPDGSNFTLKIRSTKLEDSAMYFCASSDSGTSPWTDTQYFGPGTRLTVL.

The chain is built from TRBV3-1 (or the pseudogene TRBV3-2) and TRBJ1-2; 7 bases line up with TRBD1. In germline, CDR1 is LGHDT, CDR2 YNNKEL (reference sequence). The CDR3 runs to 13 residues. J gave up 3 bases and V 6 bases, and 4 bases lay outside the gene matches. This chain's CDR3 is CASRFQGDYGYTF. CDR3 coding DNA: TGTGCCAGCAGGTTTCAGGGGGACTATGGCTACACCTTC.

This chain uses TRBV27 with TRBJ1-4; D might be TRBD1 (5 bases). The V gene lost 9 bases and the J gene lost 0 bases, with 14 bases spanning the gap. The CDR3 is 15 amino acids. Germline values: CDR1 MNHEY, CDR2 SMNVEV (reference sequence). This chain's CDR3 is CASRSGTATNEKLFF. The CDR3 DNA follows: TGTGCCAGTCGGTCCGGGACTGCAACTAATGAAAAACTGTTTTTT.

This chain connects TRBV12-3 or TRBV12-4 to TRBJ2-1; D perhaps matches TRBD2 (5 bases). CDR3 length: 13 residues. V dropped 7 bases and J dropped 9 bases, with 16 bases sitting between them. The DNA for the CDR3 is TGTGCCAGCAATCCGACCGGAGGCGGTGAGCAGTTCTTC. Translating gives CASNPTGGGEQFF.

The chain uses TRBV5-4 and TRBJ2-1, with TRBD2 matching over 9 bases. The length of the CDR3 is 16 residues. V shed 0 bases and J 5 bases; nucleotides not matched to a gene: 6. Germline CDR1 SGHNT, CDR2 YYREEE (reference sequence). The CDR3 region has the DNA TGTGCCAGCAGCTTGGGGGGGGCTAGCGGGAACAATGAGCAGTTCTTC. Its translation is CASSLGGASGNNEQFF.

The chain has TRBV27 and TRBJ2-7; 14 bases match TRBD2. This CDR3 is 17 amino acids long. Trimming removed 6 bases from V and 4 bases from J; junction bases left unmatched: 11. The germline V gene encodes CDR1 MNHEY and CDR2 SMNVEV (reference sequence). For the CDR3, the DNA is TGTGCCAGCAGGGAAAGGACTAGCGGGAGGACTTTTTACGAGCAGTACTTC. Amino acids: CASRERTSGRTFYEQYF.

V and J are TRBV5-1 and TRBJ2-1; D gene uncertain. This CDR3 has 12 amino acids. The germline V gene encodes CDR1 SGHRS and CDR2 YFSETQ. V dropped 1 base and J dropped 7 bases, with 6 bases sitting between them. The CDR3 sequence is CASSLLVNEQFF. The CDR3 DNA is TGCGCCAGCAGCTTGCTCGTAAATGAGCAGTTCTTC.

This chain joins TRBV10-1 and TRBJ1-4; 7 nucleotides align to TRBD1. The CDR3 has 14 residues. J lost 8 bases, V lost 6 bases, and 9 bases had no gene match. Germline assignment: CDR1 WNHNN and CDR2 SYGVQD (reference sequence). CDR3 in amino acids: CASSPGQAGEKLFF. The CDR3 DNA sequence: TGCGCCAGCAGCCCCGGACAGGCGGGCGAAAAACTGTTTTTT.